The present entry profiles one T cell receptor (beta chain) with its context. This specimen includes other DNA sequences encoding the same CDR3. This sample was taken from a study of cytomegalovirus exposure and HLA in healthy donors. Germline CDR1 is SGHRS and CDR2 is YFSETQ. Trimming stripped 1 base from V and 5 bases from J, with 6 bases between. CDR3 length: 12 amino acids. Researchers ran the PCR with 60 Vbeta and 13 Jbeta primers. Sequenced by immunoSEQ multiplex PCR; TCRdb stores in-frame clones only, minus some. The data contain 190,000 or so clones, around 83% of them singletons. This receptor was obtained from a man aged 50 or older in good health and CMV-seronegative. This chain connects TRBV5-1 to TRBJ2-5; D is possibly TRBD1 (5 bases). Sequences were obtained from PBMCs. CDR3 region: CASSLSGETQYF. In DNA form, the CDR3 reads TGCGCCAGCAGCTTGTCAGGGGAGACCCAGTACTTC.